This T cell receptor beta chain emerged from a study of blood T cells in healthy people across ages. General study results and limits: It was not known whether donors were CMV positive (a possible confounder of expanded clonotype changes).

This clonotype was recorded at least ten times. The antigen is not known. A sample-barcoded 5' primer and a J-beta primer mix were used in a second PCR of about 7 to 12 cycles. Tagging of each cDNA molecule was performed by a template-switch adaptor with 12 random nucleotides. TCRdb used MiXCR to reprocess the 5' RACE reads, holding one entry per CDR3 protein. The data contain about 1.4 million distinct CDR3 sequences, around 55% of them seen just once; the ten biggest clones take up roughly 7%. A minimum of 7 million PBMCs was isolated per sample. The CDR3 is 14 residues long. Trimming took 2 bases from V and 4 from J; bases not matched to a gene: 3. Germline CDR1 SGDLS, CDR2 YYNGEE.

The receptor comes from a man younger than 35 in good health. What was sequenced was blood. The chain couples TRBV9 to TRBJ2-7; 10 nucleotides agree with TRBD2. The CDR3 protein is CASSVSLAGYEQYF. The CDR3 nucleotides read TGTGCCAGCAGCGTCTCACTAGCGGGATACGAGCAGTACTTC.